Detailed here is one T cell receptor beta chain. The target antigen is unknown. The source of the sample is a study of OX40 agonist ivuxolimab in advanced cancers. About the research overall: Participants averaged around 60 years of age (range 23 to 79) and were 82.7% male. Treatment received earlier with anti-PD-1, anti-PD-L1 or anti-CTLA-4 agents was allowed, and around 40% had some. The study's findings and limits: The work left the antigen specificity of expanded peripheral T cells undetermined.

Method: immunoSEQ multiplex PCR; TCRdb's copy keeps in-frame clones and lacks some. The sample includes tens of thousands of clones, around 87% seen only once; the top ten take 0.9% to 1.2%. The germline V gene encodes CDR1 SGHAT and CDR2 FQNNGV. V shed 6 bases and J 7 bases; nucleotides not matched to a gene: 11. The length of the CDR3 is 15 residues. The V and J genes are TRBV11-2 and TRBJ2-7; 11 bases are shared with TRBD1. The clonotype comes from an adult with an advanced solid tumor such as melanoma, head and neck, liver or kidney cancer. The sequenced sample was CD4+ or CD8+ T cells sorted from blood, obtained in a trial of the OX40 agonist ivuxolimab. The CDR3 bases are TGTGCCAGCAGGGCCCCAGGACAGGGGGCCGGTGAGCAGTACTTC. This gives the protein CASRAPGQGAGEQYF.